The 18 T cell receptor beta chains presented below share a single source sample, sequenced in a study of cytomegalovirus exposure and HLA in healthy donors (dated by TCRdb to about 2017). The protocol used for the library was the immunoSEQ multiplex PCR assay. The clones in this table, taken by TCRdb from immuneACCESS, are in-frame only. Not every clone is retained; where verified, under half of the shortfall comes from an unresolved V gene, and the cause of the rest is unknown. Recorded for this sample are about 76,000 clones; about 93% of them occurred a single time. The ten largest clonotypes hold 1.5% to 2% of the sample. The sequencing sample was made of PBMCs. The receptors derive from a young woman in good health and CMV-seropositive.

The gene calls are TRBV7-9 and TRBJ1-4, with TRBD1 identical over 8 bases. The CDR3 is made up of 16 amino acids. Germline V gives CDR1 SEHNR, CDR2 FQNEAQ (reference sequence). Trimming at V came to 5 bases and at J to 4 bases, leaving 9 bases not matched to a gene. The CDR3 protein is CASSMDREERNEKLFF. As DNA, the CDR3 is TGTGCCAGCAGCATGGACAGGGAGGAGCGTAATGAAAAACTGTTTTTT.

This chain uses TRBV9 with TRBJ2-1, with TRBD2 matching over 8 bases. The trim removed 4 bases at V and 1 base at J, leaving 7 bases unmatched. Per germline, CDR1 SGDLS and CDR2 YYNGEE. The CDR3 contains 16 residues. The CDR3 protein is CASSLDGGGSYNEQFF. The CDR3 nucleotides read TGTGCCAGCAGCCTAGACGGGGGGGGTTCCTACAATGAGCAGTTCTTC.

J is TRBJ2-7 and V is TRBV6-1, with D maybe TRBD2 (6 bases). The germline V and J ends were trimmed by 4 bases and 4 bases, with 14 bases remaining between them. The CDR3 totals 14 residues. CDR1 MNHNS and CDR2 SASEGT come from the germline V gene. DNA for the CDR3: TGTGCCAGCAGTGTCGGCGGGGCCAATTACGAGCAGTACTTC. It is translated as CASSVGGANYEQYF.

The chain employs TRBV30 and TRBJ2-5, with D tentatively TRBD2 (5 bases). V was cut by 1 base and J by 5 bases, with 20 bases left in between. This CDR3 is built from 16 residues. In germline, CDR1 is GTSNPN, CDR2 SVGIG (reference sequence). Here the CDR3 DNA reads TGTGCCTGGAGTGGAGGATACGGGGTTATGTTTGAGACCCAGTACTTC. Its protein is CAWSGGYGVMFETQYF.

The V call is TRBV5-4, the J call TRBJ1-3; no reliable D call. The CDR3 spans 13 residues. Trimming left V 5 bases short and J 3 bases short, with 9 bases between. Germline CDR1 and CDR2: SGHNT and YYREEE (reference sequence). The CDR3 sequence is CASSTSFGNTIYF. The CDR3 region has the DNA TGTGCCAGCAGTACGAGTTTTGGAAACACCATATATTTT. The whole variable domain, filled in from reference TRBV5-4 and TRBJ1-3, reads ETGVTQSPTHLIKTRGQQVTLRCSSQSGHNTVSWYQQALGQGPQFIFQYYREEENGRGNFPPRFSGLQFPNYSSELNVNALELDDSALYLCASSTSFGNTIYFGEGSWLTVV.

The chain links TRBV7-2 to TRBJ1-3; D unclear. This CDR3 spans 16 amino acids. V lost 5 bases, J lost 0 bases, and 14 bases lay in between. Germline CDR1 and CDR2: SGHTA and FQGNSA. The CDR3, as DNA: TGTGCCAGCAGCCGCTACTCGGTATTCTCTGGAAACACCATATATTTT. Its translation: CASSRYSVFSGNTIYF.

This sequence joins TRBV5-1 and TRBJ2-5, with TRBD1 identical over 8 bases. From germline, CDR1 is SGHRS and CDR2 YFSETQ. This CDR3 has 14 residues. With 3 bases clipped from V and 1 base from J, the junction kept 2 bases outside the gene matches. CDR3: CASSSGQAQETQYF. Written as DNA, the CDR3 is TGCGCCAGCAGCTCGGGACAGGCCCAAGAGACCCAGTACTTC.

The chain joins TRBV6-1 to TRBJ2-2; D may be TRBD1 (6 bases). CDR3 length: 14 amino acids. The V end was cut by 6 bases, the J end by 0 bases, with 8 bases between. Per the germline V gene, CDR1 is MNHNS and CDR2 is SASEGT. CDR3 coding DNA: TGTGCCAGCAGCGGACAGACGAACACCGGGGAGCTGTTTTTT. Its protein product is CASSGQTNTGELFF.

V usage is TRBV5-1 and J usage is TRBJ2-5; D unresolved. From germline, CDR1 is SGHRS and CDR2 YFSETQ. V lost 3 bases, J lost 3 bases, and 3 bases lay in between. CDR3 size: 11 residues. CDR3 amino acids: CASSSKETQYF. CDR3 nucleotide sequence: TGCGCCAGCAGCTCTAAAGAGACCCAGTACTTC.

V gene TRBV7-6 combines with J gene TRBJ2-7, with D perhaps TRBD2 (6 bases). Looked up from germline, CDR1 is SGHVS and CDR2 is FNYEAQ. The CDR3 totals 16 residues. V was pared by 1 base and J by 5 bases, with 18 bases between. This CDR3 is CASSLGWRARGDEQYF. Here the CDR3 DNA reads TGTGCCAGCAGCTTAGGGTGGAGGGCCCGCGGCGACGAGCAGTACTTC.

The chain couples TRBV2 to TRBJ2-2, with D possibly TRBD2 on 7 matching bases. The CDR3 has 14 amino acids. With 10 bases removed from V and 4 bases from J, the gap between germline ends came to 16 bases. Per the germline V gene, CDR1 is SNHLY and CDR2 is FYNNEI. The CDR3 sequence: CATKGGRGTGELFF. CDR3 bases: TGTGCCACCAAGGGGGGGCGTGGCACCGGGGAGCTGTTTTTT.

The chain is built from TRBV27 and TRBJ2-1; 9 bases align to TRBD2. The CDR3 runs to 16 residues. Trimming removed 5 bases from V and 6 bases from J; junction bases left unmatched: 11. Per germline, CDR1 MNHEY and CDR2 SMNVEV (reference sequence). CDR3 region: CASSPLRRGGANEQFF. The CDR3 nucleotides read TGTGCCAGCAGTCCCCTGAGGCGGGGGGGGGCCAATGAGCAGTTCTTC.

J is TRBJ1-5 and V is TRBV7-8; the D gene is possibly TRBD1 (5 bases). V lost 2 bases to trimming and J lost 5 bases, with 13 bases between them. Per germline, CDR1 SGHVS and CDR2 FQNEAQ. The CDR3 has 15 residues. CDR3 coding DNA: TGTGCCAGCAGCTTACAGCGGGGGGGATATCAGCCCCAGCATTTT. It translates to CASSLQRGGYQPQHF. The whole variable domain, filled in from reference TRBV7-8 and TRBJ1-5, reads GAGVSQSPRYKVAKRGQDVALRCDPISGHVSLFWYQQALGQGPEFLTYFQNEAQLDKSGLPSDRFFAERPEGSVSTLKIQRTQQEDSAVYLCASSLQRGGYQPQHFGDGTRLSIL.

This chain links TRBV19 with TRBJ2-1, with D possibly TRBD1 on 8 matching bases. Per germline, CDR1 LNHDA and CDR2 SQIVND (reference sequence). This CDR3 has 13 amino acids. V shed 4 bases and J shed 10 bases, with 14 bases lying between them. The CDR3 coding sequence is TGTGCCAGTAGTACAACAGGGGGAGGGGAGCAGTTCTTC. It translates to CASSTTGGGEQFF.

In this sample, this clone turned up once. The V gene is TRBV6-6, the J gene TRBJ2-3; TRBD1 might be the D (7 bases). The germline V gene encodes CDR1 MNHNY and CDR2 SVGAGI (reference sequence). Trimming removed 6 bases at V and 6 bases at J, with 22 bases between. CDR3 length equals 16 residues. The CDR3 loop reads CASSQKGQVGGDTQYF. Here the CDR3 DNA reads TGTGCCAGCAGCCAAAAAGGACAGGTTGGAGGGGATACGCAGTATTTT.

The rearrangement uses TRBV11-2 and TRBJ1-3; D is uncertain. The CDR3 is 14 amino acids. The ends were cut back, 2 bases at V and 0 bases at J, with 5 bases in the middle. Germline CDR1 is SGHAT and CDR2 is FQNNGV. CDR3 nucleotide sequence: TGTGCCAGCAGCTTAACTTACTCTGGAAACACCATATATTTT. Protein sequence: CASSLTYSGNTIYF.

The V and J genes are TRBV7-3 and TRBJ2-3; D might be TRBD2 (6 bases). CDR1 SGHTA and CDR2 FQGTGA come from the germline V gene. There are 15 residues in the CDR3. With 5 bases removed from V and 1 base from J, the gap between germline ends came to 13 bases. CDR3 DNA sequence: TGTGCCAGCAGCGACCTAGCGACGGGCACAGATACGCAGTATTTT. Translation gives CASSDLATGTDTQYF.

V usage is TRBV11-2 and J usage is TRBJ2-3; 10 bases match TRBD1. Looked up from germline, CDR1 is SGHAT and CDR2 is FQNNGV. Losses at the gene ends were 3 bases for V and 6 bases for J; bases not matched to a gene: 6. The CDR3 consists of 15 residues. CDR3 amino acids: CASSFRDRGLDTQYF. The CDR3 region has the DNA TGTGCCAGCAGCTTCCGGGACAGGGGATTGGATACGCAGTATTTT.